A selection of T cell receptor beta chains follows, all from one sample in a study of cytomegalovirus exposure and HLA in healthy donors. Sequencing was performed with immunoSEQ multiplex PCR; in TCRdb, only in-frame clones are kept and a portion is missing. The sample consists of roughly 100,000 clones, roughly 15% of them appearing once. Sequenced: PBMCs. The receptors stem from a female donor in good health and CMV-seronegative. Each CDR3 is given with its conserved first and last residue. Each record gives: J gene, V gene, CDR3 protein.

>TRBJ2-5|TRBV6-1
CASSEITGFLETQYF
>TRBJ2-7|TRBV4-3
CASSQYGEGQAKQSSYEQYF
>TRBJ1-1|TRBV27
CASSTAVNTEAFF
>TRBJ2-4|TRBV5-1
CASSGWGGNIQYF
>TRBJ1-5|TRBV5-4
CASSLAPGGNQPQHF
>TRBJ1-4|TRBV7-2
CASSLGDRGSGEKLFF
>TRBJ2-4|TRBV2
CASRLGGQNIQYF
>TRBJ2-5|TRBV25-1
CASSEWGSGPRGETQYF
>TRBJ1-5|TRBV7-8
CASSLGGGQVNQPQHF
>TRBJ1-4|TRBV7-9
CASSLLAAGGGKLFF